This T cell receptor beta chain is from a study of T cell repertoires in cytomegalovirus infection. About the research overall: Recently identified HLA-C-restricted CMV epitopes and well-studied HLA-B-restricted CMV epitopes were used by the study. Carrying CMV and the relevant HLA type showed in public TCR beta signatures.

TCRdb re-derived calls from the reads in MiXCR, one entry per CDR3 protein. The sample lists 300,000 or so distinct CDR3 sequences; 20% to 25% were seen once. The CDR3 is 13 residues long. CDR1 is DFQATT, CDR2 SNEGSKA, per germline (reference sequence). V lost 5 bases to trimming and J lost 3 bases; unmatched junction nucleotides: 2. Note on this clonotype: The antigen remains undetermined.

Sequencing used cultured PBMCs, obtained from culture after CMV antigen stimulation. This sequence joins TRBV20-1 and TRBJ2-7; 12 bases agree with TRBD2. The receptor comes from a human donor in good health (CMV status not recorded). Some clones in this sample may be carry-over from other donors' samples. The CDR3, as DNA: TGCAGTGCTGCGACTAGCGGGAGCTACGAGCAGTACTTC. This codes for CSAATSGSYEQYF.